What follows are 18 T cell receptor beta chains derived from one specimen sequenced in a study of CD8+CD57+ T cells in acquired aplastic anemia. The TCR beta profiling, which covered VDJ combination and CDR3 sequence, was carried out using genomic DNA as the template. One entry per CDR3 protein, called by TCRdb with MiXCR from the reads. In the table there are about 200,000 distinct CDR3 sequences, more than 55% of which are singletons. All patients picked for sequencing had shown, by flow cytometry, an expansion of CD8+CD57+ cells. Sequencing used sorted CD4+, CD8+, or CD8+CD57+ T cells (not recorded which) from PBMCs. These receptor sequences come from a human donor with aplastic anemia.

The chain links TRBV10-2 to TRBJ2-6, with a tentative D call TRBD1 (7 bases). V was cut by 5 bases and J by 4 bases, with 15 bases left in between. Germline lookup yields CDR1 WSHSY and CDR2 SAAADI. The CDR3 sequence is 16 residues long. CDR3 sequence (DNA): TGCGCCAGCAGTCGGGGCAGGGGGGCCGGGGCCAACGTCCTGACTTTC. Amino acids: CASSRGRGAGANVLTF.

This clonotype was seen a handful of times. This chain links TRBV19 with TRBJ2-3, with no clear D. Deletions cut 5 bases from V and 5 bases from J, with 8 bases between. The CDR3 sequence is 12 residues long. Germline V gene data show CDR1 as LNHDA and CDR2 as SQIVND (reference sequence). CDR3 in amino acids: CASSPLKDTQYF. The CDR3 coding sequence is TGTGCCAGTAGTCCATTGAAAGATACGCAGTATTTT.

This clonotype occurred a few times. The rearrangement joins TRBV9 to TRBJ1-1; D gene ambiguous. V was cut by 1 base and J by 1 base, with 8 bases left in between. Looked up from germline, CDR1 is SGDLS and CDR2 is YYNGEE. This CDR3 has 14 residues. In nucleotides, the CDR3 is TGTGCCAGCAGCGTACTATTCACGAACACTGAAGCTTTCTTT. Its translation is CASSVLFTNTEAFF.

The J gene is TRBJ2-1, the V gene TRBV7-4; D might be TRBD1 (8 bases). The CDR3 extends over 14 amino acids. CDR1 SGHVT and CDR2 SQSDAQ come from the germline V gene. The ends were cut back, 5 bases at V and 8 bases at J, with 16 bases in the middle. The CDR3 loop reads CASSLGQGGDEQFF. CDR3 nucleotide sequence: TGTGCCAGCAGCCTAGGACAGGGAGGGGATGAGCAGTTCTTC.

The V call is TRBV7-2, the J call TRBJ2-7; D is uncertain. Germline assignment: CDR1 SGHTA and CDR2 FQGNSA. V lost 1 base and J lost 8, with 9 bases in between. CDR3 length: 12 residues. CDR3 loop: CASSLVGDKQYF. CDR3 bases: TGTGCCAGCAGCTTAGTCGGCGATAAGCAGTACTTC. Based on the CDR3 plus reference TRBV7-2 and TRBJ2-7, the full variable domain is GAGVSQSPSNKVTEKGKDVELRCDPISGHTALYWYRQSLGQGLEFLIYFQGNSAPDKSGLPSDRFSAERTGGSVSTLTIQRTQQEDSAVYLCASSLVGDKQYFGPGTRLTVT.

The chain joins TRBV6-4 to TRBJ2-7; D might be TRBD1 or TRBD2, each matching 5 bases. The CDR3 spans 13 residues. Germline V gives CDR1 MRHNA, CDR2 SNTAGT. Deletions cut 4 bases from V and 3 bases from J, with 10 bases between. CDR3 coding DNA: TGTGCCAGCAGTGGGGACGGCTACTACGAGCAGTACTTC. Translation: CASSGDGYYEQYF.

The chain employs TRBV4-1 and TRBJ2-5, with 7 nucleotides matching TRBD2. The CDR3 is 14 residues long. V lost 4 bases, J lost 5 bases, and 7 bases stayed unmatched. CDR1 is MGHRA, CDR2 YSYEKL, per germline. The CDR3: CASSPRDSGETQYF. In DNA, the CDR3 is TGCGCCAGCAGCCCCCGCGATAGCGGGGAGACCCAGTACTTC.

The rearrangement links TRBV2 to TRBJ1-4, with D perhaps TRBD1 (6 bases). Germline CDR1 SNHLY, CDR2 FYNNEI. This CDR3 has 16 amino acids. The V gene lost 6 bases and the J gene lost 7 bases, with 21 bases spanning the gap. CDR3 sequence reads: CASSATGNRRVEKLFF. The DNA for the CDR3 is TGTGCCAGCAGCGCTACAGGGAACCGTCGGGTTGAAAAACTGTTTTTT.

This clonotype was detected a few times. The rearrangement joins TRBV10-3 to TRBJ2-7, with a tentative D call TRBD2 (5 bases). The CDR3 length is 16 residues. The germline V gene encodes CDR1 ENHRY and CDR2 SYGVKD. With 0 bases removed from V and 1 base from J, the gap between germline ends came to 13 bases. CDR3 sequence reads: CAISESSGGASYEQYF. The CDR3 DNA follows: TGTGCCATCAGTGAGTCCAGCGGCGGTGCATCCTACGAGCAGTACTTC.

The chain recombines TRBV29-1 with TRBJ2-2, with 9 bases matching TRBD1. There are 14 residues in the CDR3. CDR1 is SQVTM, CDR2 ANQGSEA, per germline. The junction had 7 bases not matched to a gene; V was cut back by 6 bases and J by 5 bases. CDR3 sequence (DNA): TGCAGCGTGGTAACAGGGGGCCGGACCGGGGAGCTGTTTTTT. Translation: CSVVTGGRTGELFF.

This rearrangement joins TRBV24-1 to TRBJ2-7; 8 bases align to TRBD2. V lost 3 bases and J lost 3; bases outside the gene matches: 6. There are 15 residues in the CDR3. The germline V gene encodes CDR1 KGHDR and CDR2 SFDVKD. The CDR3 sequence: CATSDPTGGIYEQYF. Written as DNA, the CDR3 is TGTGCCACCAGTGATCCAACGGGGGGGATCTACGAGCAGTACTTC.

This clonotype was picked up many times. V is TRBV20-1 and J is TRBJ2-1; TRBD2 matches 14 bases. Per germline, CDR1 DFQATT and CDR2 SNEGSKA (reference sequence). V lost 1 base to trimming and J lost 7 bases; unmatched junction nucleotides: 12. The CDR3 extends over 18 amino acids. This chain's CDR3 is CSARGDRLAGGPYNEQFF. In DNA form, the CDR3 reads TGCAGTGCTAGAGGGGATCGACTAGCGGGGGGGCCGTATAATGAGCAGTTCTTC.

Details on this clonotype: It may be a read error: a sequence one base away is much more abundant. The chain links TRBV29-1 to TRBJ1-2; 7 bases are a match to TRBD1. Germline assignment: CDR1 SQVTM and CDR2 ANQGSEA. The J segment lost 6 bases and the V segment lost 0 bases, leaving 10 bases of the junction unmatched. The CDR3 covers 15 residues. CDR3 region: CSVEEGTVAGHGYTF. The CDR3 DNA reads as TGCAGCGTTGAAGAAGGGACAGTAGCGGGGCATGGCTACACCTTC.

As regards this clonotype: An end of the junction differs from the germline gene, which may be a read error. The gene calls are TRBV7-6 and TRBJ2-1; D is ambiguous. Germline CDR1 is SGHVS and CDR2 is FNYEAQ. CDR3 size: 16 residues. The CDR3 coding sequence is TGTGCCAGCAGCTTAGGGGGTCCTCGCTCCTACAATGAGCGGTTCTTC. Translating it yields CASSLGGPRSYNERFF.

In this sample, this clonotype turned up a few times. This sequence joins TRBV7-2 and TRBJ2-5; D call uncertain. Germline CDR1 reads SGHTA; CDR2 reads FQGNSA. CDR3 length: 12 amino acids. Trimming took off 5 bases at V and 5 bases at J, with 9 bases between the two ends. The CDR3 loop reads CASSTSRETQYF. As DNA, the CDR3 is TGTGCCAGCAGCACCTCTCGGGAGACCCAGTACTTC.

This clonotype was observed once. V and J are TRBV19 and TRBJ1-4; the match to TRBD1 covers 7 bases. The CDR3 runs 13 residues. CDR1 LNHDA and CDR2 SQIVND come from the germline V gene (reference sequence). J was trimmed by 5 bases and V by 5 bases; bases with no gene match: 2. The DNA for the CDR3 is TGTGCCAGTAGTTTGACAGGGAATGAAAAACTGTTTTTT. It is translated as CASSLTGNEKLFF. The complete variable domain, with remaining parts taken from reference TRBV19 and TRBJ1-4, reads DGGITQSPKYLFRKEGQNVTLSCEQNLNHDAMYWYRQDPGQGLRLIYYSQIVNDFQKGDIAEGYSVSREKKESFPLTVTSAQKNPTAFYLCASSLTGNEKLFFGSGTQLSVL.

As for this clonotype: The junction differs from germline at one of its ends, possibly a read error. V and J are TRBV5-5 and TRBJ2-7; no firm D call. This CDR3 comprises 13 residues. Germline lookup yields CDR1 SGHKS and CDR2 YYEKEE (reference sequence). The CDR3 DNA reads TGTGCCAGCAGTTTAGGAAGGGTCTACGACCAGTACTTC. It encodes CASSLGRVYDQYF. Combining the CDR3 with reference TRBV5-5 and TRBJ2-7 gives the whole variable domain DAGVTQSPTHLIKTRGQQVTLRCSPISGHKSVSWYQQVLGQGPQFIFQYYEKEERGRGNFPDRFSARQFPNYSSELNVNALLLGDSALYLCASSLGRVYDQYFGPGTRLTVT.

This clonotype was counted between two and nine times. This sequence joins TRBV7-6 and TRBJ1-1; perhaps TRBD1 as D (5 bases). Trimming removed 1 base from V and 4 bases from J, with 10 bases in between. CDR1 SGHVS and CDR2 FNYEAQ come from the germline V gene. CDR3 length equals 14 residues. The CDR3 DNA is TGTGCCAGCAGCTTAGTCAGGGCGGGCACTGAAGCTTTCTTT. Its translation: CASSLVRAGTEAFF.